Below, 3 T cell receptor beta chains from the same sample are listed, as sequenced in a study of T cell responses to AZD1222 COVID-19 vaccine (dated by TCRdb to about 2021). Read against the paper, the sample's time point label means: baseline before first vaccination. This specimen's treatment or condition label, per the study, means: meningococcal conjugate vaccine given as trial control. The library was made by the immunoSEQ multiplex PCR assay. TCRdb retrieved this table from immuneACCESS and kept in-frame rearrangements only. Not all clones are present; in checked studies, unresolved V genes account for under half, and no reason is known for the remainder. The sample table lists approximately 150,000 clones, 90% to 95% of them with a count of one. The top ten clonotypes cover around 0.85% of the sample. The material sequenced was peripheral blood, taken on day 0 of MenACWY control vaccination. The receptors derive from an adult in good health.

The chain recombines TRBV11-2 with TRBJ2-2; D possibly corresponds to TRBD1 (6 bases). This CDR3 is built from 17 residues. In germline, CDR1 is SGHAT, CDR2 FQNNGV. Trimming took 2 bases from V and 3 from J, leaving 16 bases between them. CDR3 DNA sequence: TGTGCCAGCAGCTTATCAAACCAGGGGTTCTACACCGGGGAGCTGTTTTTT. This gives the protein CASSLSNQGFYTGELFF.

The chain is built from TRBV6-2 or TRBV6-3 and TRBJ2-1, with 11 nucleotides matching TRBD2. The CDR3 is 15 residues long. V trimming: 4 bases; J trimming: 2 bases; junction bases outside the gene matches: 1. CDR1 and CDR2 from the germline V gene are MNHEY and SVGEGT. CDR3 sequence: CASSLAGGPYNEQFF. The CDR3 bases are TGTGCCAGCAGTTTAGCGGGGGGGCCCTACAATGAGCAGTTCTTC.

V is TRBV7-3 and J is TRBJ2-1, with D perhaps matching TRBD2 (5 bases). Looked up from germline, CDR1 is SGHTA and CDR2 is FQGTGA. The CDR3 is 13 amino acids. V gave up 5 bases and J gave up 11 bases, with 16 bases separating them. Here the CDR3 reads CASSPSRRDQQFF. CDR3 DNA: TGTGCCAGCAGCCCATCCCGCCGGGATCAGCAGTTCTTC.